Below, one T cell receptor (beta chain) is given with its context. The antigen is unknown. This CDR3 has 11 amino acids. V dropped 5 bases and J dropped 3 bases, with 3 bases sitting between them. CDR1 and CDR2 (germline): MDHEN, SYDVKM. The table came from immunoSEQ multiplex PCR; TCRdb's copy has only in-frame clones and leaves some out. This sample has about 460,000 clones, with 60% to 80% found just once. The data stem from a study of shared clonotypes between healthy human individuals. Whole-study findings and limits: Sharing of clonotypes among donors was expected to vary with sequencing depth.

Genomic DNA, for the unsorted samples, came from about 90 million PBMCs. Specimen: PBMCs. The sequence came from a woman aged 40-49 years in good health. Some clones in this sample may be carry-over from other donors' samples. J is TRBJ2-3 and V is TRBV28; D not certain. Here the CDR3 reads CASSPTDTQYF. Written as DNA, the CDR3 is TGTGCCAGCAGTCCAACAGATACGCAGTATTTT.